This TCR beta chain was sequenced in a study of metastatic and nonmetastatic thyroid tumors. TCRdb reassembled clones from the PCR reads with MiXCR. The data hold about 14,000 clones, with around 30% observed a single time. Not a single patient had been given any form of treatment at any point before undergoing thyroid surgery. At least ten counts were recorded for this clone. V was pared by 5 bases and J by 3 bases, with 2 bases of the junction left unmatched. CDR3 length: 14 residues. CDR1 is SEHNR, CDR2 FQNEAQ, per germline (reference sequence). This receptor was obtained from a female donor with papillary thyroid cancer or a benign thyroid nodule (not recorded which). Some clones in this sample may be carry-over from other donors' samples. Sequences were obtained from tumor tissue. The V call is TRBV7-9, the J call TRBJ2-5, with TRBD2 identical over 11 bases. CDR3 region: CASSVLAGEETQYF. The CDR3 DNA follows: TGTGCCAGCAGCGTACTAGCGGGAGAAGAGACCCAGTACTTC.